This T cell receptor (beta chain) was documented in a study of T-cell reconstitution after alpha-beta-depleted transplantation in children (dated by TCRdb to about 2016). Describing the broader study: Using TCR repertoire profiling, the study followed T-cell immune reconstitution in a quantitative way in children after TCRalphabeta/CD19-depleted allogeneic hematopoietic cell transplantation. Points the paper makes about the study in general: The high TCRbeta diversity at day 60 in some patients was ascribed to recipient T cells and intrathymic progenitors that had survived conditioning. Over subsequent months, a decline in hyperexpanded clone frequencies was noted, and after one year, T-cell counts and TCRbeta diversity were mostly ascribed to newly produced T cells. Apparently early alphabetaT-cell count recovery about two months after transplant reportedly relied on only several hundred rapidly expanded clones derived from non-depleted graft cells.

The CDR3, cysteine through phenylalanine, is 15 amino acids long. Here the CDR3 DNA is all that survives: 45 bases in frame from base 1. CDR1 DFQATT and CDR2 SNEGSKA are derived from the germline V gene (reference sequence). Trimming at the junction amounts to 0 bases on V and 1 base on J, and the germline ends lie 9 bases apart. The method was PCR. These reads were obtained on an Illumina HiSeq 2500. TCR libraries were prepared with molecular barcoding, using unique molecular identifiers to normalize TCRbeta repertoire quantification. The raw public reads went through TCRdb reprocessing: fastp at Q25, MiXCR clone calling, in-frame beta chains kept. Rows are unified per CDR3 protein, each entry keeping the most common DNA and genes. Within this sample are 440,000 or so distinct CDR3 sequences, with approximately 42% of them counted one time only. The top ten constitute under 30% of the sample. The treatment or condition label, read with the paper, signifies: allogeneic hematopoietic cell transplantation with graft depleted of TCRalphabeta T cells and CD19 B cells. The transplant recipients were children given TCRalphabeta/CD19-depleted allogeneic hematopoietic cell grafts.

This clonotype was seen at least ten times. Its antigen is not yet known. No much larger clonotype is one base removed from it; base qualities were not supplied. Sequenced here: PBMCs, sampled before TCRalphabeta/CD19-depleted stem cell transplant. This sequence uses TRBV20-1 and TRBJ1-4; the D gene cannot be named for sure. This clonotype was sampled from a girl aged 2-10 years with aplastic anemia, due to receive a stem cell transplant. The DNA sequence is given as TGCAGTGCTAGAGATTATCGTAGAACTAATGAAAAACTGTTTTTT. This translates into CSARDYRRTNEKLFF.